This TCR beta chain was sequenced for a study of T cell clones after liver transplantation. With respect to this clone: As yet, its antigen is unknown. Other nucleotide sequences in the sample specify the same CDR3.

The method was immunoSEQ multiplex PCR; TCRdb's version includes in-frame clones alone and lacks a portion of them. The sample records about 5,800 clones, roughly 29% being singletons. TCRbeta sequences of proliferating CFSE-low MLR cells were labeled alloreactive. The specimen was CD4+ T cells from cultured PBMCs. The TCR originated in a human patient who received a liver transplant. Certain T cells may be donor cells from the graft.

The CDR3 DNA follows: TGTGCCAGCAGCCGGGACAGAAACACTGAAGCTTTCTTT. Translation gives CASSRDRNTEAFF. The chain couples TRBV7-2 to TRBJ1-1, with 7 bases lining up with TRBD1. Germline CDR1 is SGHTA and CDR2 is FQGNSA. V was pared by 5 bases and J by 2 bases, with 2 bases of the junction left unmatched. The CDR3 has 13 amino acids.